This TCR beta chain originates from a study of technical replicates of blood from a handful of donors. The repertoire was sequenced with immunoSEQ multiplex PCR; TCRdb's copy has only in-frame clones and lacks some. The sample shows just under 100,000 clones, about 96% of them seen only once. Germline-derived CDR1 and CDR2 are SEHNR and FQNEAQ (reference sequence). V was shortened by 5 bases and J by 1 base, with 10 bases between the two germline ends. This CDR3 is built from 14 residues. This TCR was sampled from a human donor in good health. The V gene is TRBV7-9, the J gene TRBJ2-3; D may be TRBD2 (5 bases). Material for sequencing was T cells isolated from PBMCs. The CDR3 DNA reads TGTGCCAGCAGCCCGATGCGGGGCACAGATACGCAGTATTTT. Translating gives CASSPMRGTDTQYF.